This TCR beta chain was obtained from a study of blood T cell repertoires in COVID-19. Across the study: The recovered donors of Cohort 3 showed two negative PCRs, clearance, or symptom resolution. The United States, Italy and Spain were the sources of the acute and convalescent COVID-19 samples.

The CDR3 loop spans 14 amino acids. In germline, CDR1 is MGHRA, CDR2 YSYEKL. V was trimmed by 0 bases and J by 1 base, leaving 6 bases between them. Authors' processing steps: It was from reference gene primer amplification that nucleated cell counts were estimated. Sequenced by immunoSEQ multiplex PCR; TCRdb stores in-frame clones only, minus some. D and trimming come from the DNA, and the V and J calls and clone size come from that table. Here the sample spans approximately 360,000 clones, about 87% being singletons. A few counts support this clone. Other DNA sequences of this sample code for an identical CDR3. Participants, about 18 to 90 years old, spanned 25 or so US areas.

J is TRBJ1-2 and V is TRBV4-1; D call uncertain. The sequencing sample was made of PBMCs or T cells enriched from blood (not recorded which). The sequence derives from a man aged 40-55 years in a cohort exposed to, infected with or recovered from COVID-19 (not recorded which). CDR3 protein: CASSQDRDNYGYTF. CDR3 in DNA: TGCGCCAGCAGCCAAGATAGAGATAACTATGGCTACACCTTC.